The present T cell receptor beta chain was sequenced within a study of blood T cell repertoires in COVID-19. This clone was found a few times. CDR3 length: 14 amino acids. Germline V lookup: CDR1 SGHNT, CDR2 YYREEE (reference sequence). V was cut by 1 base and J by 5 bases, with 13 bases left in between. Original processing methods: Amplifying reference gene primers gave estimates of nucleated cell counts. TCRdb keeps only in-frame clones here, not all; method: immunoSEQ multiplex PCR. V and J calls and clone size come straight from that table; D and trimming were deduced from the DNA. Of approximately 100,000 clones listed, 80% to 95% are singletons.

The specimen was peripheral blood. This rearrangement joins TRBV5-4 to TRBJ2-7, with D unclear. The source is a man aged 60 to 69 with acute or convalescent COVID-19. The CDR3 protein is CASSLPGSFNEQYV. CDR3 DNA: TGTGCCAGCAGCTTGCCAGGTAGTTTCAACGAGCAGTACGTC.